This T cell receptor beta chain appears in the sequencing data of a study of T cells after yellow fever vaccination. Study outcomes and limitations: Abundant bulk-population clonotypes could contaminate the FACS-sorted repertoires. Post-booster repertoires again held most primary-vaccination clones (just under 97% CD4, roughly 88% CD8). A secondary response was less intense yet reached its peak sooner, at day 5 versus 15.

A process of 5'RACE template switching, which added a universal primer site and UMIs, was used to make TCR cDNA. TCRdb used MiXCR to reprocess the 5' RACE reads, holding one entry per CDR3 protein. Of approximately 150,000 distinct CDR3 sequences in the sample, roughly 6.2% were seen once. This clonotype was recorded a few times. Its target is not known. The sequence was collected from a man younger than 35 who received the YFV17D yellow fever vaccine. Material: CD4+ T cells sorted from PBMCs, obtained on the day of the first yellow fever vaccination.

In DNA, the CDR3 is TGTGCCAGCAGTTACTCGATAGTTGAGGCAGGCGCGGAACATGGAAACACCATATATTTT. It specifies CASSYSIVEAGAEHGNTIYF. V and J are TRBV6-2 or TRBV6-3 and TRBJ1-3; the D is unclear. V lost 0 bases to trimming and J lost 3 bases, with 24 bases between them. Germline values: CDR1 MNHEY, CDR2 SVGEGT. The CDR3 contains 20 residues.